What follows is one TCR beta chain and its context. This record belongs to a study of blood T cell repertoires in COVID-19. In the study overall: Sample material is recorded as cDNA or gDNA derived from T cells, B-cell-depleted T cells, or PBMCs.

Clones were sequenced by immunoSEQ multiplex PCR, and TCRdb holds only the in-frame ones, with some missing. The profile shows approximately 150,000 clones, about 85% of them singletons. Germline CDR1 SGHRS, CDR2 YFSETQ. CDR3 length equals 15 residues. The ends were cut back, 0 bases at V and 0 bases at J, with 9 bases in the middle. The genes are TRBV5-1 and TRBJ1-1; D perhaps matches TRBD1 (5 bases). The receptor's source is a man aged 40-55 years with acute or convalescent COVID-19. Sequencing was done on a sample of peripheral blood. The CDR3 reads CASSLVGGVNTEAFF. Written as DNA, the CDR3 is TGCGCCAGCAGCTTGGTTGGAGGGGTGAACACTGAAGCTTTCTTT.